This TCR beta chain was profiled in a study of cytomegalovirus exposure and HLA in healthy donors. Study-level points and caveats: Immune exposure information comprised only CMV serostatus. In an earlier analysis, in some 540 donors, most V segments appeared productive either ~87% or ~30% of the time. According to a later analysis, donors in an Asian-associated ancestry cluster reportedly had fewer N-insertions than the roughly 640-donor mean.

This clone appeared a single time. Its antigen is unknown. Use of 60 Vbeta and 13 Jbeta primers characterized the PCR. Produced via immunoSEQ multiplex PCR; TCRdb's table is partial and in-frame only. Here the sample spans around 130,000 clones, roughly 80% being singletons. The sample taken for sequencing was PBMCs. The sequence derives from a boy younger than 18 in good health and CMV-seronegative.

The CDR3 DNA reads as TGTGCCAGCAGCCCGTCCAGGGTCAGCGGGAGTACCGCCTACGAGCAGTACTTC. Protein product: CASSPSRVSGSTAYEQYF. The V and J genes are TRBV5-4 and TRBJ2-7, with 8 bases lining up with TRBD2. Per the germline V gene, CDR1 is SGHNT and CDR2 is YYREEE (reference sequence). Trimming at V came to 4 bases and at J to 2 bases, leaving 17 bases not matched to a gene. The CDR3 is made up of 18 amino acids. Full variable domain (remainder filled in from reference TRBV5-4 and TRBJ2-7): ETGVTQSPTHLIKTRGQQVTLRCSSQSGHNTVSWYQQALGQGPQFIFQYYREEENGRGNFPPRFSGLQFPNYSSELNVNALELDDSALYLCASSPSRVSGSTAYEQYFGPGTRLTVT.